The T cell receptor (beta chain) described here comes from a study of a mutant IDH1 vaccine in newly diagnosed glioma. Study overall: Most patients had received both radiotherapy and temozolomide, the prior options being radiotherapy, temozolomide, or both. Overall study results and limits: Pseudoprogression seemed unrelated to changes in top peripheral T cell clonotypes. Immune responses induced by vaccination arose in approximately 93% of the patients.

About this clone itself: Its antigen remains unidentified.

The time point here: week 35, safety follow-up. Each dose of the vaccine consisted of 300 ug of mutant IDH1 20-mer peptide, with topical imiquimod. New WHO grade 3 or 4 astrocytomas that were IDH1-mutant and ATRX-lost occurred in the donors. The table came from immunoSEQ multiplex PCR; TCRdb's copy has only in-frame clones and leaves some out. Among about 68,000 clones, less than 90% were seen once, and the ten largest hold about 12%. V gave up 4 bases and J gave up 3 bases; unmatched junction bases: 3. In germline, CDR1 is SNHLY, CDR2 FYNNEI. The CDR3 consists of 15 residues. The chain has TRBV2 and TRBJ2-1, with 10 bases aligning to TRBD2. Sequences were derived from PBMCs, sampled from a glioma patient whose treatment included an IDH1 peptide vaccine. The receptor comes from a man aged 18-30 years with glioma. DNA of the CDR3: TGTGCCAGCAGTGCTAAGCGGGGGGGCTACAATGAGCAGTTCTTC. Translating it yields CASSAKRGGYNEQFF.